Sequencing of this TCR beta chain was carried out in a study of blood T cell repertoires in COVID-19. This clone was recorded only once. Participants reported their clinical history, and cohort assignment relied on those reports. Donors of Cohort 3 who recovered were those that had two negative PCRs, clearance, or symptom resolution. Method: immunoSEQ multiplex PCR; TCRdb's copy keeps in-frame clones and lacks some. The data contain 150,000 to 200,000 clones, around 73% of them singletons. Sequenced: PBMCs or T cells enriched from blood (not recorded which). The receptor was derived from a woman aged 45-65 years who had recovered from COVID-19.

The CDR3 bases are TGTGCCAGCAGCTCATCTAGCGGGGGAGACTACGAGCAGTACTTC. This sequence encodes CASSSSSGGDYEQYF. J is TRBJ2-7 and V is TRBV7-3; TRBD2 matches at 10 bases. The J segment lost 3 bases and the V segment lost 4 bases, leaving 6 bases of the junction unmatched. Germline CDR1 and CDR2: SGHTA and FQGTGA. This CDR3 is 15 amino acids long.